The 24 T cell receptor beta chains presented below share a single source sample, sequenced in a study of chemoradiotherapy in HPV16-positive cancers. Assay: immunoSEQ multiplex PCR; the TCRdb copy retains only in-frame clones and omits some. The sample has roughly 15,000 clones; roughly 90% are singletons. The specimen comprised tumor tissue, sampled from a patient who underwent chemoradiotherapy. These TCRs come from a human donor with HPV-associated anogenital cancer.

Only one count was recorded for this clone. This rearrangement joins TRBV6-5 to TRBJ2-7; D call uncertain. In germline, CDR1 is MNHEY, CDR2 SVGAGI. The CDR3 is made up of 13 amino acids. V lost 5 bases and J 3 bases, leaving 11 bases between the germline ends. This chain's CDR3 is CASSRTTYYEQYF. For the CDR3, the DNA is TGTGCCAGCAGTCGAACGACCTACTACGAGCAGTACTTC.

This rearrangement joins TRBV10-3 to TRBJ2-1; D call uncertain. Germline V lookup: CDR1 ENHRY, CDR2 SYGVKD. The V gene lost 4 bases and the J gene lost 7 bases, with 5 bases spanning the gap. This CDR3 has 11 residues. CDR3 region: CAISAGNEQFF. CDR3 nucleotide sequence: TGTGCCATCAGTGCTGGAAATGAGCAGTTCTTC.

This clone was recorded once. The V and J genes are TRBV5-1 and TRBJ2-1; TRBD2 matches 9 bases. The V segment lost 1 base and the J segment 5 bases; nucleotides outside the gene matches: 13. Germline CDR1 and CDR2: SGHRS and YFSETQ. The CDR3 runs 18 residues. CDR3 coding DNA: TGCGCCAGCAGCTTGTGGCGAGGGCGGGAGGGCTTGGACAATGAGCAGTTCTTC. Protein: CASSLWRGREGLDNEQFF.

The rearrangement links TRBV7-9 to TRBJ1-2, with TRBD1 matching over 9 bases. The CDR3 loop spans 14 amino acids. Germline values: CDR1 SEHNR, CDR2 FQNEAQ (reference sequence). The trim removed 3 bases at V and 3 bases at J, leaving 2 bases unmatched. The CDR3 protein is CASSLGQGHYGYTF. In nucleotides, the CDR3 is TGTGCCAGCAGCTTGGGACAGGGCCACTATGGCTACACCTTC.

The gene calls are TRBV6-1 and TRBJ2-2; 8 bases agree with TRBD1. The trim removed 4 bases at V and 4 bases at J, leaving 14 bases unmatched. The CDR3 runs to 18 residues. CDR1 and CDR2 from the germline V gene are MNHNS and SASEGT. This CDR3 is CASSGQGQAGIGTGELFF. The CDR3 nucleotides are TGTGCCAGCAGTGGTCAGGGACAGGCGGGGATTGGCACCGGGGAGCTGTTTTTT.

This sequence joins TRBV4-1 and TRBJ1-1; 7 nucleotides line up with TRBD1. V lost 1 base, J lost 8 bases, and 7 bases stayed unmatched. Germline CDR1 and CDR2: MGHRA and YSYEKL. This CDR3 is 14 amino acids long. CDR3 amino acids: CASSQAAGDSEAFF. CDR3 bases: TGCGCCAGCAGCCAAGCAGCAGGGGACAGCGAAGCTTTCTTT.

This sequence joins TRBV7-9 and TRBJ2-2; D gene uncertain. Trimming took 6 bases from V and 8 from J, leaving 25 bases between them. The CDR3 sequence is 17 residues long. Germline-derived CDR1 and CDR2 are SEHNR and FQNEAQ (reference sequence). DNA of the CDR3: TGTGCCAGCAGGATGTACGACGCCTCGACGGAGTCTGGGGAGCTGTTTTTT. It encodes CASRMYDASTESGELFF.

V gene TRBV4-3 combines with J gene TRBJ1-1, with TRBD1 as a possible D gene (5 bases). Per germline, CDR1 LGHNA and CDR2 YSLEER. V was trimmed by 4 bases and J by 3 bases, leaving 12 bases between them. The CDR3 has 14 residues. The CDR3 is CASSRQRGDTEAFF. CDR3 nucleotide sequence: TGCGCCAGCAGCCGCCAGCGAGGGGACACTGAAGCTTTCTTT.

V gene TRBV6-4 combines with J gene TRBJ1-2, with 7 bases matching TRBD1. With V trimmed by 2 bases and J by 8 bases, 14 bases remained unmatched. The CDR3 has 16 residues. Germline loops: CDR1 MRHNA, CDR2 SNTAGT. The CDR3, as DNA: TGTGCCAGCAGTGACACCTGGGACAGCCTGACGAAAGGCTACACCTTC. Its translation: CASSDTWDSLTKGYTF.

The chain couples TRBV9 to TRBJ2-3, with D tentatively TRBD1 (6 bases). CDR1 and CDR2 (germline): SGDLS, YYNGEE. The CDR3 totals 17 residues. Trimming took 0 bases from V and 4 from J, leaving 18 bases between them. As DNA, the CDR3 is TGTGCCAGCAGCGTAGTGGCAGCTTCAGGGGTCCCAGATACGCAGTATTTT. It codes for CASSVVAASGVPDTQYF.

The chain links TRBV30 to TRBJ2-2, with D perhaps matching TRBD1 (6 bases). CDR3 length: 12 amino acids. The V gene's germline CDR1 is GTSNPN and CDR2 SVGIG (reference sequence). With 2 bases removed from V and 7 bases from J, the gap between germline ends came to 8 bases. CDR3 nucleotides: TGTGCCTGGAGTACAGGGCTCGGGGAGCTGTTTTTT. It specifies CAWSTGLGELFF.

The rearrangement joins TRBV30 to TRBJ2-1; 7 positions agree with TRBD2. With V trimmed by 1 base and J by 15 bases, 3 bases remained unmatched. The germline gives CDR1 GTSNPN, CDR2 SVGIG (reference sequence). The CDR3 is made up of 10 amino acids. In DNA form, the CDR3 reads TGTGCCTGGAGTGCGGGACTACCGTTCTTC. It codes for CAWSAGLPFF.

Concerning this clone itself: An end of the junction does not agree with germline; a read error may underlie this. This rearrangement joins TRBV5-4 to TRBJ1-1; D unresolved. Germline lookup yields CDR1 SGHNT and CDR2 YYREEE (reference sequence). The CDR3 extends over 15 amino acids. The CDR3 DNA reads TGTGCCAGCAGCGCCTCATCCAGGACGAACGCTGAAGCTTTCTTT. Residues: CASSASSRTNAEAFF.

The chain has TRBV5-1 and TRBJ2-7; 14 positions agree with TRBD2. The CDR3 runs to 17 residues. V was clipped by 7 bases and J by 5 bases; unmatched bases: 14. Germline V CDR1 and CDR2: SGHRS, YFSETQ. The CDR3 DNA sequence: TGCGCCAGCGGACAAACGACTAGCGGGAGGGCCGGGGACGAGCAGTACTTC. Its translation is CASGQTTSGRAGDEQYF.

The chain joins TRBV7-9 to TRBJ2-2; no clear D gene. Germline CDR1 and CDR2: SEHNR and FQNEAQ (reference sequence). V lost 5 bases, J lost 7 bases, and 8 bases lay in between. The CDR3 runs 12 residues. CDR3: CASSLLYGELFF. The CDR3, as DNA: TGTGCCAGCAGCCTACTTTACGGGGAGCTGTTTTTT.

The chain links TRBV10-1 to TRBJ2-1; D might be TRBD2 (5 bases). CDR1 and CDR2 from the germline V gene are WNHNN and SYGVQD (reference sequence). The CDR3 runs to 14 residues. Trimming pared 2 bases from V and 9 bases from J, leaving 14 bases between. Written as DNA, the CDR3 is TGCGCCAGCAGTGAGGCGACCGCCGGAGGTGAGCAGTTCTTC. Residues: CASSEATAGGEQFF.

CDR3 sequence reads: CASSLLDVDDTQYF. As DNA, the CDR3 is TGCGCCAGCAGCTTGCTGGACGTTGATGATACGCAGTATTTT. This chain links TRBV5-1 with TRBJ2-3; no definite D call. CDR3 size: 14 residues. V was clipped by 1 base and J by 6 bases, with 12 bases between them. Germline V lookup: CDR1 SGHRS, CDR2 YFSETQ.

The chain joins TRBV10-2 to TRBJ2-2; D is perhaps TRBD1 (7 bases). CDR3 size: 14 residues. With 6 bases removed from V and 7 bases from J, the gap between germline ends came to 15 bases. Germline values: CDR1 WSHSY, CDR2 SAAADI. CDR3 sequence: CASSYRGSGGELFF. CDR3 in DNA: TGCGCCAGCAGCTACAGGGGTAGCGGCGGGGAGCTGTTTTTT.

The rearrangement links TRBV19 to TRBJ2-1; D not resolved. Looked up from germline, CDR1 is LNHDA and CDR2 is SQIVND (reference sequence). CDR3 length: 12 amino acids. The V gene lost 8 bases and the J gene lost 8 bases, with 13 bases spanning the gap. CDR3: CASGVTRDEQFF. In nucleotides, the CDR3 is TGTGCCAGTGGGGTAACTCGGGATGAGCAGTTCTTC.

This chain links TRBV19 with TRBJ1-2; 9 bases match TRBD1. The CDR3 is 15 residues long. V lost 4 bases and J lost 2; bases outside the gene matches: 5. The germline V gene has CDR1 LNHDA and CDR2 SQIVND (reference sequence). The CDR3 region is CASSTGQGLNYGYTF. The CDR3 region has the DNA TGTGCCAGTAGTACCGGACAGGGGTTGAACTATGGCTACACCTTC. The full variable domain, rest sourced from reference TRBV19 and TRBJ1-2, is DGGITQSPKYLFRKEGQNVTLSCEQNLNHDAMYWYRQDPGQGLRLIYYSQIVNDFQKGDIAEGYSVSREKKESFPLTVTSAQKNPTAFYLCASSTGQGLNYGYTFGSGTRLTVV.

The V and J genes are TRBV25-1 and TRBJ2-1, with 11 bases aligning to TRBD2. The germline V gene has CDR1 MGHDK and CDR2 SYGVNS. The CDR3 runs 14 residues. V was clipped by 6 bases and J by 10 bases; unmatched bases: 8. Here the CDR3 reads CASSGTSGRREQFF. Written as DNA, the CDR3 is TGTGCCAGCAGCGGGACTAGCGGAAGACGCGAGCAGTTCTTC.

For this clone: At one end, the junction sequence differs from germline, possibly due to a read error. The V and J genes are TRBV9 and TRBJ2-7; a weak D match, TRBD1 (6 bases). Germline loops: CDR1 SGDLS, CDR2 YYNGEE. CDR3 length: 18 amino acids. The chain's CDR3 is CASSSSPGSELGAYEQYF. Written as DNA, the CDR3 is TGTGCCAGCAGCTCATCCCCAGGCTCGGAATTGGGGGCTTACGAGCAGTATTTC.

A note on this clone: At one of its ends the junction is not consistent with the germline gene, which may arise from a read error. The sample carries other DNA sequences with the same CDR3. The rearrangement links TRBV15 to TRBJ2-5; D is unresolved. There are 12 residues in the CDR3. The germline V gene has CDR1 LNHNV and CDR2 YYDKDF (reference sequence). The CDR3 is CATSRDEETQYF. The CDR3 DNA reads TGTGCCACCAGCCGAGATGAGGAGACCCAGTACTTC.

V and J are TRBV7-2 and TRBJ1-3; D gene unclear. V lost 5 bases and J lost 3, with 8 bases in between. The germline CDR1 and CDR2 sequences are SGHTA and FQGNSA. CDR3 length equals 13 residues. Here the CDR3 reads CASSSGRGNTIYF. The CDR3 DNA reads as TGTGCCAGCAGCAGTGGCCGTGGAAACACCATATATTTT.